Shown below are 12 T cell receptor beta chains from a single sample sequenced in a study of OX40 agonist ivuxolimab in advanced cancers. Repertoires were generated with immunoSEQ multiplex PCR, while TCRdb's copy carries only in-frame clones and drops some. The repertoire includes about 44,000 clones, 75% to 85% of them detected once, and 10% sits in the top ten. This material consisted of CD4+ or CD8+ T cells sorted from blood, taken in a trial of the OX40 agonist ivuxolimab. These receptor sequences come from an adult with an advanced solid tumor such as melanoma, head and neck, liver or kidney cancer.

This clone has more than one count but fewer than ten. Here the CDR3 reads CASSSQGQVEYNEQFF. In DNA form, the CDR3 reads TGTGCCAGCAGCTCCCAAGGGCAGGTCGAATACAATGAGCAGTTCTTC. The chain joins TRBV9 to TRBJ2-1; D gene unclear. V lost 4 bases and J lost 4, with 18 bases in between. CDR1 and CDR2 from the germline V gene are SGDLS and YYNGEE. The CDR3 runs to 16 residues.

The CDR3 DNA sequence: TGTGCCAGCAGCTTGTTAATAAGGCAGGGAGGCGAGACCCAGTACTTC. It specifies CASSLLIRQGGETQYF. The chain recombines TRBV5-8 with TRBJ2-5; a weak D match, TRBD2 (6 bases). V lost 1 base, J lost 5 bases, and 18 bases lay in between. CDR1 is SGHTS and CDR2 is YDEGEE in the germline V gene. This CDR3 comprises 16 residues.

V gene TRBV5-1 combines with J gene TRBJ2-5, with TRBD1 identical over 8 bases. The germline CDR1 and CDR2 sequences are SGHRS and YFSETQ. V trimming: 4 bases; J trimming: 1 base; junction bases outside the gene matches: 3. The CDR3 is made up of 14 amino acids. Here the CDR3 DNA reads TGCGCCAGCAGCGCAGGGGGCGGCCAAGAGACCCAGTACTTC. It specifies CASSAGGGQETQYF.

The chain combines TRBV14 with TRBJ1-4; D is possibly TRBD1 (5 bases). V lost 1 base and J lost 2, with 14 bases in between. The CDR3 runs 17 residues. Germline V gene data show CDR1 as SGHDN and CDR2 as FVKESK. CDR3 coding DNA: TGTGCCAGCAGCCAAGTGGGACTAAGGGCCACTAATGAAAAACTGTTTTTT. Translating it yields CASSQVGLRATNEKLFF. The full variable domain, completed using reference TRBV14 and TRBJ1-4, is EAGVTQFPSHSVIEKGQTVTLRCDPISGHDNLYWYRRVMGKEIKFLLHFVKESKQDESGMPNNRFLAERTGGTYSTLKVQPAELEDSGVYFCASSQVGLRATNEKLFFGSGTQLSVL.

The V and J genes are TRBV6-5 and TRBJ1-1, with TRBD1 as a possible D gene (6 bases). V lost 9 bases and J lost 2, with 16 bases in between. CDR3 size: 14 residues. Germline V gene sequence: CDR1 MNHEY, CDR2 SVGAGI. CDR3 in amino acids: CASSIRTANTEAFF. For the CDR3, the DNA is TGTGCCAGTAGTATAAGGACAGCCAACACTGAAGCTTTCTTT.

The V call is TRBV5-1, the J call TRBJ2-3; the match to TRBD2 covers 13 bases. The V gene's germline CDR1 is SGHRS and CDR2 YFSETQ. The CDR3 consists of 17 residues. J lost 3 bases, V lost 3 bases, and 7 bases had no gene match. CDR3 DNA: TGCGCCAGCAGCTCGGGACTAGCGGGAATAAGGACAGATACGCAGTATTTT. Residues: CASSSGLAGIRTDTQYF.

The CDR3: CASSQGLGAYNEQFF. Written as DNA, the CDR3 is TGTGCCAGCAGCCAGGGACTAGGGGCCTACAATGAGCAGTTCTTC. The chain links TRBV11-3 to TRBJ2-1; 8 bases fit TRBD2. J gave up 2 bases and V 5 bases, and 5 bases lay outside the gene matches. The CDR3 has 15 amino acids. Germline CDR1 is SGHNT and CDR2 is YENEEA.

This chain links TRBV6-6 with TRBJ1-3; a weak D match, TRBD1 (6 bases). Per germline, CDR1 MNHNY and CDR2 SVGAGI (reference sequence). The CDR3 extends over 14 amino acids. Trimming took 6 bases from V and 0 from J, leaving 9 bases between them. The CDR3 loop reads CASRTGYSGNTIYF. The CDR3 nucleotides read TGTGCCAGCAGAACAGGGTACTCTGGAAACACCATATATTTT.

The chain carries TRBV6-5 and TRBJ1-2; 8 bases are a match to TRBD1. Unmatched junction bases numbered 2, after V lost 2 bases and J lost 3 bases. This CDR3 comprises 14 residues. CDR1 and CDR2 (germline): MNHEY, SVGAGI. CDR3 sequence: CASSYAGGDYGYTF. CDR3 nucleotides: TGTGCCAGCAGTTACGCAGGGGGCGACTATGGCTACACCTTC.

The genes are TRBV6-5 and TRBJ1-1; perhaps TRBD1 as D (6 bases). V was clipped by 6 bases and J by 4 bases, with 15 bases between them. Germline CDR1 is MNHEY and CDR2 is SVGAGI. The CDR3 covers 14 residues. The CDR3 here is CASSEQGKGTEAFF. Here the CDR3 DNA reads TGTGCCAGCAGCGAACAGGGCAAGGGCACTGAAGCTTTCTTT.

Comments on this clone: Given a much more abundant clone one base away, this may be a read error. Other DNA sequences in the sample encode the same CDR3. CDR3 bases: TGCGCCAGCAGCTTGGCCGGGACAGGGGGCGAGGGCTACACCTTC. Amino acids: CASSLAGTGGEGYTF. The chain is built from TRBV5-1 and TRBJ1-2; 12 positions agree with TRBD1. Trimming at V came to 0 bases and at J to 8 bases, leaving 5 bases not matched to a gene. Per the germline V gene, CDR1 is SGHRS and CDR2 is YFSETQ. The length of the CDR3 is 15 residues.

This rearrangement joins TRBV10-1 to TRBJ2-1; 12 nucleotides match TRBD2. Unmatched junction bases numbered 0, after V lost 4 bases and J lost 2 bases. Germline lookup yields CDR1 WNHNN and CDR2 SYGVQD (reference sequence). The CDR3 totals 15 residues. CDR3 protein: CASSGLAGAYNEQFF. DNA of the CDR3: TGCGCCAGCAGTGGACTAGCGGGAGCCTACAATGAGCAGTTCTTC.